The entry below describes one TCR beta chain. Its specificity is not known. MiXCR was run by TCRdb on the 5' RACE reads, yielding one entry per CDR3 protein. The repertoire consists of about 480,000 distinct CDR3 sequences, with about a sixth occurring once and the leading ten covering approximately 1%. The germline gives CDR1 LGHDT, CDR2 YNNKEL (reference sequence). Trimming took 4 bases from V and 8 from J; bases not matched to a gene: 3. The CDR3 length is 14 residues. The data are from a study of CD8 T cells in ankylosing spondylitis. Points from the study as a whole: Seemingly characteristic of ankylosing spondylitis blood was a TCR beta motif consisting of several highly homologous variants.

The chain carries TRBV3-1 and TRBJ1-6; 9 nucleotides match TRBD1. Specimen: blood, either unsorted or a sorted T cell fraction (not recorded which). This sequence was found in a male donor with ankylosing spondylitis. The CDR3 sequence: CASSPQGAYSPLHF. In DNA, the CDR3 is TGTGCCAGCAGCCCACAGGGGGCTTATTCACCCCTCCACTTT.